This paragraph reports one TCR beta chain. No antigen is known for it. 60 Vbeta and 13 Jbeta primers were used in PCR. Profiling relied on immunoSEQ multiplex PCR, and the TCRdb table lists in-frame clones only, not all of them. The sample shows some 150,000 clones, approximately 80% of them seen only once. The data belong to a study of cytomegalovirus exposure and HLA in healthy donors. Overall study findings and caveats: In a later analysis, a genetic analysis reported fewer productive-TCR N-insertions in an Asian-associated ancestry cluster than the cohort average. Analyzed later, association rates of TCRs varied across HLA loci, with DRB1 most and HLA-C fewest.

This clonotype originated in a female donor in good health and CMV-seronegative. Sequencing used PBMCs.

CDR3 sequence reads: CAWSVDSSPYNEQFF. CDR3 bases: TGTGCCTGGAGTGTAGACAGCTCACCCTACAATGAGCAGTTCTTC. The chain has TRBV30 and TRBJ2-1; D is possibly TRBD1 (5 bases). The CDR3 is 15 residues long. V dropped 0 bases and J dropped 2 bases, with 11 bases sitting between them. CDR1 is GTSNPN, CDR2 SVGIG, per germline (reference sequence).